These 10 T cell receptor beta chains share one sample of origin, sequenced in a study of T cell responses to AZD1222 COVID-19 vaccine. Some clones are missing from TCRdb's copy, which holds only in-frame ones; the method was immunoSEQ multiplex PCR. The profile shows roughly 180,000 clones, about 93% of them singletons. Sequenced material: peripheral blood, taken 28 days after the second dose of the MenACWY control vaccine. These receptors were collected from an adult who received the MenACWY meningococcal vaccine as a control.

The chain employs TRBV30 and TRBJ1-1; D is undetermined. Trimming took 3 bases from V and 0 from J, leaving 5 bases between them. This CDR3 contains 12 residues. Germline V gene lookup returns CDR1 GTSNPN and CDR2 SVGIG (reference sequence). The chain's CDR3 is CAWREMNTEAFF. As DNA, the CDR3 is TGTGCCTGGAGGGAGATGAACACTGAAGCTTTCTTT.

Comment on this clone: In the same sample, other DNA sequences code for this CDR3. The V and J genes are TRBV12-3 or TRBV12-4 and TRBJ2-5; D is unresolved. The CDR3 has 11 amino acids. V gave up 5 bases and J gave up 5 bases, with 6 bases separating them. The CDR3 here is CASSLGETQYF. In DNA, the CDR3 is TGTGCCAGCAGTCTGGGGGAGACCCAGTACTTC.

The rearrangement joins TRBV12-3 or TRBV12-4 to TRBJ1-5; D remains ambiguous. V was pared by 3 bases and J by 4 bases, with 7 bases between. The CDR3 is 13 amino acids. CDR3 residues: CASSFLGNQPQHF. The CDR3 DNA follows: TGTGCCAGCAGTTTCCTCGGGAATCAGCCCCAGCATTTT.

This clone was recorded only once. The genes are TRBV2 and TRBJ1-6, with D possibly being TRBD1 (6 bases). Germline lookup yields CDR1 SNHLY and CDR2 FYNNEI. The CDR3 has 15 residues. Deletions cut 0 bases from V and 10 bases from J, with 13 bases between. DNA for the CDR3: TGTGCCAGCAGTGAAGCGGAAGGACAGATATCACCCCTCCACTTT. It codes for CASSEAEGQISPLHF.

CDR3 protein: CASSILRAGRTEAFF. As DNA, the CDR3 is TGTGCCAGTAGTATACTTAGGGCGGGAAGAACTGAAGCTTTCTTT. J is TRBJ1-1 and V is TRBV19; D not certain. Germline V gene data show CDR1 as LNHDA and CDR2 as SQIVND (reference sequence). This CDR3 contains 15 residues. With 2 bases removed from V and 5 bases from J, the gap between germline ends came to 15 bases.

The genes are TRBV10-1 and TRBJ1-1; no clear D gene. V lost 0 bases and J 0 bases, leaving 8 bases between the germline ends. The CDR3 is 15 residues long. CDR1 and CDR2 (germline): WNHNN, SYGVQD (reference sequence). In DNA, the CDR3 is TGCGCCAGCAGTGAGTCGTCCGTGATGAACACTGAAGCTTTCTTT. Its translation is CASSESSVMNTEAFF.

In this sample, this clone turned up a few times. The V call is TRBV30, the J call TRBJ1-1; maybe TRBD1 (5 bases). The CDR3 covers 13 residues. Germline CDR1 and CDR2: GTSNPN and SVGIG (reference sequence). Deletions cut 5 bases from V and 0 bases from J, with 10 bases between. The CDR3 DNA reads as TGTGCCTGGCGTACGGGGCTGAACACTGAAGCTTTCTTT. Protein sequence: CAWRTGLNTEAFF.

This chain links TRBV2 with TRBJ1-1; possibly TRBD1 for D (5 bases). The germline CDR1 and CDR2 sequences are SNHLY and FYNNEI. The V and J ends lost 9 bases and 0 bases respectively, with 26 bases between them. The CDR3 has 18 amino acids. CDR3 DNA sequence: TGTGCCAGTAAGAGGGACGCTGGGTCGTCAAATGTGAACACTGAAGCTTTCTTT. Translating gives CASKRDAGSSNVNTEAFF.

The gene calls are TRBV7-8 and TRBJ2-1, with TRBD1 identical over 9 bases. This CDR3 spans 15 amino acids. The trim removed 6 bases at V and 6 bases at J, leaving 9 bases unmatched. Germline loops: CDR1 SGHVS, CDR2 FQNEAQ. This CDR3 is CASRRDRVRSNEQFF. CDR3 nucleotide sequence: TGTGCCAGCAGGCGGGACAGGGTAAGGTCCAATGAGCAGTTCTTC.

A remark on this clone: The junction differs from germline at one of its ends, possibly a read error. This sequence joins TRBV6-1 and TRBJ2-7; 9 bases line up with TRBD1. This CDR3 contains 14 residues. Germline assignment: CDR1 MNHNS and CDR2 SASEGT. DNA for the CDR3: TGTGCCAGCAGTGACGGGACAGGGTCCTCCGAGCAGTACTTC. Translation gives CASSDGTGSSEQYF.